This TCR beta chain came from a study of T cells after yellow fever vaccination. The overall study: Preparation used SMART-Seq v4 Ultra Low Input for the low-cell-number fractions. Study-level points and caveats: CD4 and CD8 compartments shared a small share of clonotypes, likely from convergent recombination. The study re-detected most primary-vaccination clones after the booster (roughly 95% CD4, approximately 88% CD8).

CDR1 and CDR2 from the germline V gene are ENHRY and SYGVKD. This CDR3 is built from 14 residues. Trimming shortened V by 0 bases and J by 4 bases, and 10 bases separated the two germline ends. This clonotype was observed many times. What it binds is not known. They built TCR cDNA with 5'RACE template switching, a step that put in a universal primer site and UMIs. Via MiXCR, TCRdb re-called the 5' RACE reads, giving one row per CDR3 protein. Here the sample spans tens of thousands of distinct CDR3 sequences, about 6% being singletons. The chain carries TRBV10-3 and TRBJ2-7, with D perhaps matching TRBD1 or TRBD2 (5 bases each). This sample comprised CD8+ T cells sorted from PBMCs, obtained approximately 40 days after the first yellow fever vaccination. This TCR was sampled from a man aged 18-30 years who received the YFV17D yellow fever vaccine. As DNA, the CDR3 is TGTGCCATCAGTGAGTCGTTTGGGGGTTACGAGCAGTACTTC. Its translation is CAISESFGGYEQYF.